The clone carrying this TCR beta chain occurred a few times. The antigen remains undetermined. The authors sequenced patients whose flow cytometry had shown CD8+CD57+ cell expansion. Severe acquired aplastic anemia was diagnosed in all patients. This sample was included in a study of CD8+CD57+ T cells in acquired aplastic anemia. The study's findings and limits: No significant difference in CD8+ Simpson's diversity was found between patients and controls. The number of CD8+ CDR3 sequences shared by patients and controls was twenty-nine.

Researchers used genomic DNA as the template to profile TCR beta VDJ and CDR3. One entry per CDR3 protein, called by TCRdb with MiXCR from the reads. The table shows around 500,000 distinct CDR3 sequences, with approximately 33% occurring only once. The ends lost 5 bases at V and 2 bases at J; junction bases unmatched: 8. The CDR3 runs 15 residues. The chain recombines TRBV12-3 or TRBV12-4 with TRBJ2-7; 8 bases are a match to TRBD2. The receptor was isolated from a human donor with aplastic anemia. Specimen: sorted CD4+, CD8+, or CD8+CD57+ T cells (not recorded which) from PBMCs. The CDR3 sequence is CASSRGGGYTYEQYF. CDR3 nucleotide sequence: TGTGCCAGCAGTCGGGGGGGGGGCTATACCTACGAGCAGTACTTC.